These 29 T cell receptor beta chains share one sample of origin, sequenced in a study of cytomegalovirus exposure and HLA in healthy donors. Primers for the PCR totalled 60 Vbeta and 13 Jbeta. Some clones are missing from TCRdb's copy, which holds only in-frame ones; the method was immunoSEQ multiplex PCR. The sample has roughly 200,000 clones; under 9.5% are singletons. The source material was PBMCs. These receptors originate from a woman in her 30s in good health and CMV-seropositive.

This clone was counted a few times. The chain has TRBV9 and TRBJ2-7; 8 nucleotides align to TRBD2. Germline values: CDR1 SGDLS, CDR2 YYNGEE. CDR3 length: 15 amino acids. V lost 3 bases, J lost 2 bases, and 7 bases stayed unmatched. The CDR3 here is CASSASPGGTYEQYF. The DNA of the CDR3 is TGTGCCAGCAGCGCATCCCCGGGGGGGACCTACGAGCAGTACTTC.

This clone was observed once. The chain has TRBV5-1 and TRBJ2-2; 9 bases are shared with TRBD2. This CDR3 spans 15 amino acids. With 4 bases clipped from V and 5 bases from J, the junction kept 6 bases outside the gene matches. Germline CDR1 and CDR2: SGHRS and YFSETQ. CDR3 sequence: CASSLSGSETGELFF. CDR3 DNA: TGCGCCAGCAGCCTTAGCGGGAGTGAAACCGGGGAGCTGTTTTTT.

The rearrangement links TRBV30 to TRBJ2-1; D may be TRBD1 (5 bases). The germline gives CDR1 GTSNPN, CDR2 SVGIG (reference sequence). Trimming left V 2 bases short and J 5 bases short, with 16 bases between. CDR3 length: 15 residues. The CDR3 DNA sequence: TGTGCCTGGAGTCCGGACGGACACCAGAACAATGAGCAGTTCTTC. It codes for CAWSPDGHQNNEQFF.

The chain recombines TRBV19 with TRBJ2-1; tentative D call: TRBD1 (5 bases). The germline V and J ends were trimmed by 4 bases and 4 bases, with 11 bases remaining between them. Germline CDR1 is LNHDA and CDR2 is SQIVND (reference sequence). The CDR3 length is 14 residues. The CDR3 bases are TGTGCCAGTAGTAACCAGGGTTCTTACAATGAGCAGTTCTTC. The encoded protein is CASSNQGSYNEQFF.

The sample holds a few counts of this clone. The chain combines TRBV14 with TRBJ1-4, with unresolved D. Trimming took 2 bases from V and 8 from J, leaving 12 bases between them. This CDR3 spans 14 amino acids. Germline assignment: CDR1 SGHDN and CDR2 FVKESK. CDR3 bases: TGTGCCAGCAGCCAATTCCTTTTTATCGAAAAACTGTTTTTT. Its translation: CASSQFLFIEKLFF. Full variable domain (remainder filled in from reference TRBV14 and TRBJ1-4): EAGVTQFPSHSVIEKGQTVTLRCDPISGHDNLYWYRRVMGKEIKFLLHFVKESKQDESGMPNNRFLAERTGGTYSTLKVQPAELEDSGVYFCASSQFLFIEKLFFGSGTQLSVL.

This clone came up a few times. This chain's CDR3 is CASSFGLAETQYF. The CDR3 DNA reads as TGTGCCAGCAGCTTCGGACTAGCGGAGACCCAGTACTTC. The V gene is TRBV11-3, the J gene TRBJ2-5, with 9 bases fitting TRBD2. The CDR3 spans 13 residues. The germline gives CDR1 SGHNT, CDR2 YENEEA. The V segment lost 3 bases and the J segment 5 bases; nucleotides outside the gene matches: 1.

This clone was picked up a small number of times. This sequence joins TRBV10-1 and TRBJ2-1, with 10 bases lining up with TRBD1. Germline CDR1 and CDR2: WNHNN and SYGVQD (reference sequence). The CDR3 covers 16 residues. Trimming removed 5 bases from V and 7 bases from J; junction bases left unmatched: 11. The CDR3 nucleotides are TGCGCCAGCAGTCAGGGACAGGGGAGTGGATTGAATGAGCAGTTCTTC. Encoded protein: CASSQGQGSGLNEQFF.

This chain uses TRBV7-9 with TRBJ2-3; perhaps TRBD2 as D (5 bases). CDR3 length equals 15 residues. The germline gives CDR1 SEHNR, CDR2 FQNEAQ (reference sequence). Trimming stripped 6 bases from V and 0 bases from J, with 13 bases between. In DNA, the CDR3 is TGTGCCAGCAGAAAACTAGGAACGAGCACAGATACGCAGTATTTT. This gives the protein CASRKLGTSTDTQYF.

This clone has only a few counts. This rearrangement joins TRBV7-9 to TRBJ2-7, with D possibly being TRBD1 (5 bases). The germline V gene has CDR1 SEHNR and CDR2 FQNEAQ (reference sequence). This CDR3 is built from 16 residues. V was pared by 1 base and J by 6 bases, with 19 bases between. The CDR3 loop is CASSLVSWGRDGEQYF. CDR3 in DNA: TGTGCCAGCAGCTTAGTATCTTGGGGCCGCGATGGCGAGCAGTACTTC.

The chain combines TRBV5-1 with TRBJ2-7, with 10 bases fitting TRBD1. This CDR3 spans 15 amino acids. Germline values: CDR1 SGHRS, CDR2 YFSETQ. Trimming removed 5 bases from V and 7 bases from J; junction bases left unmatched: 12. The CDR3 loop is CASSFLGTGAEEQYF. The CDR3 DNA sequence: TGCGCCAGCAGTTTCTTAGGGACAGGGGCGGAAGAGCAGTACTTC.

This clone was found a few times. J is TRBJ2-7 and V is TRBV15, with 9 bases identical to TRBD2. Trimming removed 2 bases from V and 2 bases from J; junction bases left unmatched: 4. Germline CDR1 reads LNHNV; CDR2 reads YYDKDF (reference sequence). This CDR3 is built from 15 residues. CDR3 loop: CATSRLAGAPYEQYF. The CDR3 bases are TGTGCCACCAGCAGATTAGCGGGAGCTCCCTACGAGCAGTACTTC.

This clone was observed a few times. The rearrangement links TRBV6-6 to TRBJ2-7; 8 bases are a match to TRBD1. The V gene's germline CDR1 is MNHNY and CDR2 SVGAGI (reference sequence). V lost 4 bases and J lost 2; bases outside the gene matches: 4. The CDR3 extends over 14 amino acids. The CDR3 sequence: CASSLSTGAYEQYF. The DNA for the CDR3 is TGTGCCAGCAGTTTGTCGACAGGGGCCTACGAGCAGTACTTC.

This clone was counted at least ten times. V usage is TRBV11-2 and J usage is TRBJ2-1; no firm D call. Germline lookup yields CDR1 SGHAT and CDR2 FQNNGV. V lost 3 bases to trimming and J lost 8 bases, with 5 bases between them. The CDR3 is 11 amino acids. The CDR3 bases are TGTGCCAGCAGCTTCACGGATGAGCAGTTCTTC. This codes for CASSFTDEQFF.

CDR3 protein: CSVPSGVSQGWYQETQYF. DNA of the CDR3: TGCAGCGTTCCTAGTGGGGTGTCACAGGGATGGTACCAAGAGACCCAGTACTTC. The chain is built from TRBV29-1 and TRBJ2-5, with TRBD1 as a possible D gene (6 bases). Between the trimmed V and J ends, which lost 5 bases and 0 bases, there was a span of 25 bases. The CDR3 sequence is 18 residues long. CDR1 and CDR2 from the germline V gene are SQVTM and ANQGSEA.

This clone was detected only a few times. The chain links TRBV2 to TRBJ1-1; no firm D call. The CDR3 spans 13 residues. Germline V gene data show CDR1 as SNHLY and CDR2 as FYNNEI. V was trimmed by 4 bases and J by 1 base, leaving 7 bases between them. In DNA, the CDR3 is TGTGCCAGCAGTGTGTACGGGAACACTGAAGCTTTCTTT. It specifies CASSVYGNTEAFF.

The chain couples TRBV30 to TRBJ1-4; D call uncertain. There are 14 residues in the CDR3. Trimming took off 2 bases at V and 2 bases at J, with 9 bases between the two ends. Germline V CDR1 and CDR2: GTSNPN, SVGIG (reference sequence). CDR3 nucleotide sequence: TGTGCCTGGAGTTTCGGGGTGACTAATGAAAAACTGTTTTTT. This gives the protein CAWSFGVTNEKLFF.

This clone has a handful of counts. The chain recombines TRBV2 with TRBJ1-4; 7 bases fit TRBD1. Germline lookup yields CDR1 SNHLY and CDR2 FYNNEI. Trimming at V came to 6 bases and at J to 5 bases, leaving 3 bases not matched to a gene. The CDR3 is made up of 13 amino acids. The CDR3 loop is CASRPTGNEKLFF. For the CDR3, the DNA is TGTGCCAGCAGGCCGACAGGGAATGAAAAACTGTTTTTT.

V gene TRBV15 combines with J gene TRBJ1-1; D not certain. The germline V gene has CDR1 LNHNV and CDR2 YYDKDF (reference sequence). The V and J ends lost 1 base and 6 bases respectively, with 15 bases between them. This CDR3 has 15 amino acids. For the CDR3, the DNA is TGTGCCACCAGCAGAGGTCCGGGGTCGGGGTCTGAAGCTTTCTTT. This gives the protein CATSRGPGSGSEAFF.

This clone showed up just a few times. Here the CDR3 DNA reads TGTGCCAGCAGCTTTTCGACTAGCGTCGAGACCCAGTACTTC. Encoded protein: CASSFSTSVETQYF. V and J are TRBV7-8 and TRBJ2-5; 8 bases line up with TRBD2. Germline CDR1 is SGHVS and CDR2 is FQNEAQ. V trimming: 3 bases; J trimming: 5 bases; junction bases outside the gene matches: 5. The CDR3 length is 14 residues.

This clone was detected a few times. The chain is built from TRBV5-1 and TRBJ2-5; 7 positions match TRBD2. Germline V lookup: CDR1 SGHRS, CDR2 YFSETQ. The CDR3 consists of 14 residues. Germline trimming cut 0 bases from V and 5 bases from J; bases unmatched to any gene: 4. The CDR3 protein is CASSLAGGAETQYF. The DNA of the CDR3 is TGCGCCAGCAGCTTGGCGGGGGGAGCCGAGACCCAGTACTTC.

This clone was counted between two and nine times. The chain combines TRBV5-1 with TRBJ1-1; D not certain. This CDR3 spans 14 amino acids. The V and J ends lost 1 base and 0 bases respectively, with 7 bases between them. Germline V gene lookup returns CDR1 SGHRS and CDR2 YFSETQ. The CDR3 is CASSLREVNTEAFF. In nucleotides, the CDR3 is TGCGCCAGCAGCTTGAGGGAGGTGAACACTGAAGCTTTCTTT.

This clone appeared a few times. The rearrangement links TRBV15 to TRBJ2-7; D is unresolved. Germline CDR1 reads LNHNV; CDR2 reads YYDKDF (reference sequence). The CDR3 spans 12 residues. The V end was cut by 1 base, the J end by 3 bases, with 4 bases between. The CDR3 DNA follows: TGTGCCACCAGCAGAGTACACTACGAGCAGTACTTC. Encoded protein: CATSRVHYEQYF. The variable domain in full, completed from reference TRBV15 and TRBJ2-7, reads DAMVIQNPRYQVTQFGKPVTLSCSQTLNHNVMYWYQQKSSQAPKLLFHYYDKDFNNEADTPDNFQSRRPNTSFCFLDIRSPGLGDTAMYLCATSRVHYEQYFGPGTRLTVT.

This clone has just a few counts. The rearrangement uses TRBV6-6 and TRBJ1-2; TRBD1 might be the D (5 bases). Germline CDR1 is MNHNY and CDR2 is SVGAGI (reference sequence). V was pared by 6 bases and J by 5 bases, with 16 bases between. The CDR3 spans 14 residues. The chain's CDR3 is CASSRDRALYGYTF. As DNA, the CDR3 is TGTGCCAGCAGCCGAGACAGAGCCTTATATGGCTACACCTTC.

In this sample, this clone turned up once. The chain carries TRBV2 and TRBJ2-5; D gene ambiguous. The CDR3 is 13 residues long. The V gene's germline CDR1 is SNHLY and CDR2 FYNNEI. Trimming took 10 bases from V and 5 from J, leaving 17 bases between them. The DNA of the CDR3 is TGTGCCAAAAAAGAAAGCCCGTGGGAGACCCAGTACTTC. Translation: CAKKESPWETQYF.

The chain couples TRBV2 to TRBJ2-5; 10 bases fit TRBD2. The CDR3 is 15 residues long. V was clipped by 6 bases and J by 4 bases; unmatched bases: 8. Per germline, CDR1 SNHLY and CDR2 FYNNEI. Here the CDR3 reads CASRASGSGVETQYF. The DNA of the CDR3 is TGTGCCAGCAGGGCTAGCGGGAGCGGCGTAGAGACCCAGTACTTC.

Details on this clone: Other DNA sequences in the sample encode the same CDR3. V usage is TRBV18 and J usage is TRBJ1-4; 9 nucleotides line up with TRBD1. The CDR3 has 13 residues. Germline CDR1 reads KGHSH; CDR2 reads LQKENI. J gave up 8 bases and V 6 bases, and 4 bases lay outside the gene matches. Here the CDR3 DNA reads TGTGCCAGCTCGGGACAGGGCTCGGAAAAACTGTTTTTT. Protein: CASSGQGSEKLFF.

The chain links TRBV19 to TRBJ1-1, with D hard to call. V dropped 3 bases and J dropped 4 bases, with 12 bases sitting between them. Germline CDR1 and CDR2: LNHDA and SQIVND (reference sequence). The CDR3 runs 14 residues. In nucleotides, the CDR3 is TGTGCCAGTAGTATGACCCAAGCGGGCACTGAAGCTTTCTTT. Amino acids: CASSMTQAGTEAFF.

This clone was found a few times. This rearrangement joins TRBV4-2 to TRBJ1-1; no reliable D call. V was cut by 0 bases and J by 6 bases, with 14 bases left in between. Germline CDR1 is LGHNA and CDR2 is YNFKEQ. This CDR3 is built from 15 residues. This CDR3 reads CASSQDLWLSSEAFF. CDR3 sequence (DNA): TGTGCCAGCAGCCAAGATCTCTGGCTGTCCTCTGAAGCTTTCTTT.

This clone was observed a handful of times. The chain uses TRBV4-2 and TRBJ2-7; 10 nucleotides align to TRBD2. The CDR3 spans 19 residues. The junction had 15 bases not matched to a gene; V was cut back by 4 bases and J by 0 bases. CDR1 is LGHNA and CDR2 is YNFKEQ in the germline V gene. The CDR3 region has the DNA TGTGCCAGCAGCCGAGGCTTGATGCGGCCTAGCGGGAGCTCCTACGAGCAGTACTTC. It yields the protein CASSRGLMRPSGSSYEQYF.